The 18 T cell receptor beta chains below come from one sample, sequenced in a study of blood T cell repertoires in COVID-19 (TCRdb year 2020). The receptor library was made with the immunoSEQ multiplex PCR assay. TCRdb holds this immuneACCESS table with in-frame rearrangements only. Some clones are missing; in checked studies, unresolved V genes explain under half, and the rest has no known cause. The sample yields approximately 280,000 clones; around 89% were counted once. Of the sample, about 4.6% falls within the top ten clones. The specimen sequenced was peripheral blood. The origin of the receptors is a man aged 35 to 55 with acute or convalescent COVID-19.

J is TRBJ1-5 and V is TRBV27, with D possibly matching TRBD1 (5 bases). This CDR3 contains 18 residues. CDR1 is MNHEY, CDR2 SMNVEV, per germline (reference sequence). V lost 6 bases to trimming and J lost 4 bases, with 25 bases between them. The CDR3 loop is CASSPKMGGSVKNQPQHF. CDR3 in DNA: TGTGCCAGCAGCCCAAAGATGGGGGGGTCGGTCAAGAATCAGCCCCAGCATTTT.

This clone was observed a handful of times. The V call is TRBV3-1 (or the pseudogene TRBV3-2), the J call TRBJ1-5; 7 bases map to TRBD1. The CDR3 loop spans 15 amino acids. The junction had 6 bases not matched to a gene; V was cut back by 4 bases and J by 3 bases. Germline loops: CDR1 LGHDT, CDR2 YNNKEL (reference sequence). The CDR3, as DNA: TGTGCCAGCAGCCCCGCAGGGGGGTTCAATCAGCCCCAGCATTTT. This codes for CASSPAGGFNQPQHF.

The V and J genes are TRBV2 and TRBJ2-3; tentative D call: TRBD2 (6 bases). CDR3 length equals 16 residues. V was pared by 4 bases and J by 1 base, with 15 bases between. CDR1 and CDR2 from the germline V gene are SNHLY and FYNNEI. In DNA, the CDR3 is TGTGCCAGCAGTGTCCTTAAAGCGGGTCGCACAGATACGCAGTATTTT. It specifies CASSVLKAGRTDTQYF.

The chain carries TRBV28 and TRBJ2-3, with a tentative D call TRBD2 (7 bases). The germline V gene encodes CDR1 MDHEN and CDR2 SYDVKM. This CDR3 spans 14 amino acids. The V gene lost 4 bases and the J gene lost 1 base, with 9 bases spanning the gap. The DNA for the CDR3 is TGTGCCAGCAGTTGGGGGGGCCGCACAGATACGCAGTATTTT. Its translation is CASSWGGRTDTQYF.

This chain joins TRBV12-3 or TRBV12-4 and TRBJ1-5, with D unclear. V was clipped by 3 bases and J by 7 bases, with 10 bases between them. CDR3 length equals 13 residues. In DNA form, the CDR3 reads TGTGCCAGCAGTTTGCTTATAGAGCAGCCCCAGCATTTT. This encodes CASSLLIEQPQHF.

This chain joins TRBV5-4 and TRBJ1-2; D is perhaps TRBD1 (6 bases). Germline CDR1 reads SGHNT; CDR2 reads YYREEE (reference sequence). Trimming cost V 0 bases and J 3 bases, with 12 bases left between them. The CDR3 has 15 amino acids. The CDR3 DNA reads TGTGCCAGCAGCTTGGGTGGGACATATGACTATGGCTACACCTTC. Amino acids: CASSLGGTYDYGYTF. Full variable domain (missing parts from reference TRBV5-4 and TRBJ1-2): ETGVTQSPTHLIKTRGQQVTLRCSSQSGHNTVSWYQQALGQGPQFIFQYYREEENGRGNFPPRFSGLQFPNYSSELNVNALELDDSALYLCASSLGGTYDYGYTFGSGTRLTVV.

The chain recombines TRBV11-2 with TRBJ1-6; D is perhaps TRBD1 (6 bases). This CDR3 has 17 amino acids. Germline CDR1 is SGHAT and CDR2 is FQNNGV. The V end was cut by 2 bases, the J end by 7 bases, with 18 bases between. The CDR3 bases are TGTGCCAGCAGCTTAAGGGTGAAAAACAGGGAAAATTCACCCCTCCACTTT. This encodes CASSLRVKNRENSPLHF.

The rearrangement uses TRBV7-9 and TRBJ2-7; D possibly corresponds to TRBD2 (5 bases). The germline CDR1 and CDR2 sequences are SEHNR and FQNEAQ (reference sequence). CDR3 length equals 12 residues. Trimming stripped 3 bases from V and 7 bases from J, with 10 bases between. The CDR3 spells CASSLDWVEQYF. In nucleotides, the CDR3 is TGTGCCAGCAGCTTGGACTGGGTAGAGCAGTACTTC. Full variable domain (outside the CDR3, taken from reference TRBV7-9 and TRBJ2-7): DTGVSQNPRHKITKRGQNVTFRCDPISEHNRLYWYRQTLGQGPEFLTYFQNEAQLEKSRLLSDRFSAERPKGSFSTLEIQRTEQGDSAMYLCASSLDWVEQYFGPGTRLTVT.

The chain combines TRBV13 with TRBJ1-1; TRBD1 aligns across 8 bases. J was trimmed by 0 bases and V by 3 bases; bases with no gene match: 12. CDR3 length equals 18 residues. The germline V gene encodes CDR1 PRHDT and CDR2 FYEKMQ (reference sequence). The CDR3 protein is CASSFLPKTGDLNTEAFF. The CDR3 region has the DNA TGTGCCAGCAGCTTTCTCCCGAAGACAGGGGACCTGAACACTGAAGCTTTCTTT.

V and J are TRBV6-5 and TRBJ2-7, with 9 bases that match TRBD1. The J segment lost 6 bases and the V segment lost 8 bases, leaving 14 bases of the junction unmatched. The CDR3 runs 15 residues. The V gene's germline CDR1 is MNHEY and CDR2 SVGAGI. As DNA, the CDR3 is TGTGCCAGCGAAAGAGGGGGACAGGGAAAGGGCGAGCAGTACTTC. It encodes CASERGGQGKGEQYF.

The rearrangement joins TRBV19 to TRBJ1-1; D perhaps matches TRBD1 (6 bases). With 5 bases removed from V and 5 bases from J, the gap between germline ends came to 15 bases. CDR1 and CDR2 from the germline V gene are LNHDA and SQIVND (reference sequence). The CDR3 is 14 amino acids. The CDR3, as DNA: TGTGCCAGTAGTGATTGGGGGGGGCGAACTGAAGCTTTCTTT. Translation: CASSDWGGRTEAFF.

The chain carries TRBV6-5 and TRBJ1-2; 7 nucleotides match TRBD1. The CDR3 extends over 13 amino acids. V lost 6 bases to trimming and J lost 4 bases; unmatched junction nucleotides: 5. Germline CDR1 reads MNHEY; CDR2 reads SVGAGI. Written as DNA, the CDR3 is TGTGCCAGCAGCAATACAGGGGCCTATGGCTACACCTTC. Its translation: CASSNTGAYGYTF.

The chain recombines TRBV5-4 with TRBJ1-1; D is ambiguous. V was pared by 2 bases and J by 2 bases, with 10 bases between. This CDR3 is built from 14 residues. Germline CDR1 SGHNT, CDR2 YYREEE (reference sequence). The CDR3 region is CASSLFLINTEAFF. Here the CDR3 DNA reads TGTGCCAGCAGCTTATTTTTAATCAACACTGAAGCTTTCTTT.

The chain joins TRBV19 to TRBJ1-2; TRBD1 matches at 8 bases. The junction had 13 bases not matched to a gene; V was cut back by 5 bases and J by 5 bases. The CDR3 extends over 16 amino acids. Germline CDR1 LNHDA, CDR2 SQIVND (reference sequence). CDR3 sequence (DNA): TGTGCCAGTAGTGTCGGACAGGGTTCGGTATGGTATGGCTACACCTTC. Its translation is CASSVGQGSVWYGYTF.

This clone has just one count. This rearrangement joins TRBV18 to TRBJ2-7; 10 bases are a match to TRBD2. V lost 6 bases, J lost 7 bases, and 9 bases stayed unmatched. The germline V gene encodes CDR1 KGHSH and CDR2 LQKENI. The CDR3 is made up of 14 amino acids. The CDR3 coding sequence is TGTGCCAGCTCTCCTATTAGCGGGGGGCGAGAGCAGTACTTC. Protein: CASSPISGGREQYF.

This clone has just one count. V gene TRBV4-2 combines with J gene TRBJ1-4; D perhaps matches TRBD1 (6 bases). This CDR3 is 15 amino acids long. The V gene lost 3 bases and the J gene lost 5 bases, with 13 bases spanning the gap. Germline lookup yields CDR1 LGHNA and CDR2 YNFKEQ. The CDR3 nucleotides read TGTGCCAGCAGCCATGCCAGGGGTTGGAATGAAAAACTGTTTTTT. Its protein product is CASSHARGWNEKLFF.

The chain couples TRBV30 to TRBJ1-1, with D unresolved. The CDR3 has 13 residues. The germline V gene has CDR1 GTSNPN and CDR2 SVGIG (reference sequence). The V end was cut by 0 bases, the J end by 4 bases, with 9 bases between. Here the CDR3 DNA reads TGTGCCTGGAGTGTATGGGAGGGCACTGAAGCTTTCTTT. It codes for CAWSVWEGTEAFF.

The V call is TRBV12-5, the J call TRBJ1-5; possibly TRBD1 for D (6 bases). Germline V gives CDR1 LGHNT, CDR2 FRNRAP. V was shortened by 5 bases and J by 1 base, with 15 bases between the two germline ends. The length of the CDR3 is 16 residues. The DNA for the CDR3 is TGTGCTAGTGGTCCCCCCCACAGGGAAAGCAATCAGCCCCAGCATTTT. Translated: CASGPPHRESNQPQHF.